The T cell receptor beta chain under discussion was sequenced for a study of human T cells and chemical hapten exposure. As for the study in general: Yields of TCR per sample differed, chiefly owing to small differences in pooled library volume.

A word on this clonotype: Its target is not known.

Time point here: pre-sensitization, week 0. Treatment given: therapeutic diphenylcyclopropenone sensitization with weekly scalp DPC. TCRdb ran MiXCR on the RACE reads and lists one entry per CDR3 protein. The sample shows 87,000 or so distinct CDR3 sequences, around 9.5% of them seen only once. Germline V lookup: CDR1 SEHNR, CDR2 FQNEAQ (reference sequence). Trimming stripped 5 bases from V and 3 bases from J, with 14 bases between. CDR3 length: 15 amino acids. Findings of the study overall: Correlating positively with patch test score were the PT1 expanded TCR counts. The number of TCRs over 1 in 1000 frequency stayed unchanged after DPC. Compared to controls, expanded TCRs made significantly more large clusters of similar CDR3s.

The clonotype was recovered from a woman aged 35 to 49 with alopecia areata. Some clones in this sample may be carry-over from other donors' samples. The chain employs TRBV7-9 and TRBJ1-5; weak D call: TRBD1 (6 bases). Sequencing was performed on whole blood, taken in connection with sensitization to the hapten diphenylcyclopropenone (DPC). The CDR3 is CASSLTGGVNQPQHF. The CDR3 coding sequence is TGTGCCAGCAGCCTCACGGGGGGCGTCAATCAGCCCCAGCATTTT.